This TCR beta chain comes out of a study of shared clonotypes between healthy human individuals. Clones were read by immunoSEQ multiplex PCR, and TCRdb kept only the in-frame ones, dropping some. In the table there are roughly 2 million clones, approximately 94% of which are singletons. CD45RO-negative, CCR7-positively selected cells formed the naive CD8 fraction, excluding terminally differentiated effector memory CD45RA+ cells. The sample comprised naive CD8+ T cells sorted from blood. The sequence came from a man younger than 30 in good health.

The CDR3 region is CASSWTSGTGANVLTF. CDR3 in DNA: TGTGCCAGCAGTTGGACTAGCGGGACCGGGGCCAACGTCCTGACTTTC. The V call is TRBV2, the J call TRBJ2-6, with 12 bases fitting TRBD2. CDR1 and CDR2 from the germline V gene are SNHLY and FYNNEI. This CDR3 is built from 16 residues. Trimming at V came to 5 bases and at J to 4 bases, leaving 3 bases not matched to a gene. The variable domain in full, with the rest retrieved from reference TRBV2 and TRBJ2-6, is EPEVTQTPSHQVTQMGQEVILRCVPISNHLYFYWYRQILGQKVEFLVSFYNNEISEKSEIFDDQFSVERPDGSNFTLKIRSTKLEDSAMYFCASSWTSGTGANVLTFGAGSRLTVL.